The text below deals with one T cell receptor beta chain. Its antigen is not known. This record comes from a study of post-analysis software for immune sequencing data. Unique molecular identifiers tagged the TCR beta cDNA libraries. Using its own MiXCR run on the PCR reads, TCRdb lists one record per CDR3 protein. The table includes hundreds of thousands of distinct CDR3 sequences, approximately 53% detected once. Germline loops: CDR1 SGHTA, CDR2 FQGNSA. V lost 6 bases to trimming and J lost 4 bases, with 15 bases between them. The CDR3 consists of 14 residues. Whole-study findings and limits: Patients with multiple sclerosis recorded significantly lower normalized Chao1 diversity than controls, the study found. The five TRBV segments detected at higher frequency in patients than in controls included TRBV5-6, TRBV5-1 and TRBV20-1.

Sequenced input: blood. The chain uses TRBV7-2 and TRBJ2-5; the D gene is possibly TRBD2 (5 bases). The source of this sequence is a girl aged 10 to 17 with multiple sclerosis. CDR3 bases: TGTGCCAGCAGTAGTAGTAGAGGGAGAGAGACCCAGTACTTC. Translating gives CASSSSRGRETQYF.